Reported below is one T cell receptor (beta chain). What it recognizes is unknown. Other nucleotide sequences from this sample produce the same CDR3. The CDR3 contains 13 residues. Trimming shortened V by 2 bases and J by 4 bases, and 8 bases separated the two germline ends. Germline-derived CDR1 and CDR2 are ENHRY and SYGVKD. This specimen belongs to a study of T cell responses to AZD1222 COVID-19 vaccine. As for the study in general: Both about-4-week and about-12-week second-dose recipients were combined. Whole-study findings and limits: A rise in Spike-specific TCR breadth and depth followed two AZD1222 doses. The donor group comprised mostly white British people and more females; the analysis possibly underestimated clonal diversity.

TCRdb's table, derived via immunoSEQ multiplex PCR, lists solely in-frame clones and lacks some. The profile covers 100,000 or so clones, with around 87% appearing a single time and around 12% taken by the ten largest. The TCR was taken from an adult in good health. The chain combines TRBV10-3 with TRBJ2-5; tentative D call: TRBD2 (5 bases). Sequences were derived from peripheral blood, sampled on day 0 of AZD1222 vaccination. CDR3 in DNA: TGTGCCATCAGTGAGGGTCGGGGAGAGACCCAGTACTTC. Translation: CAISEGRGETQYF.